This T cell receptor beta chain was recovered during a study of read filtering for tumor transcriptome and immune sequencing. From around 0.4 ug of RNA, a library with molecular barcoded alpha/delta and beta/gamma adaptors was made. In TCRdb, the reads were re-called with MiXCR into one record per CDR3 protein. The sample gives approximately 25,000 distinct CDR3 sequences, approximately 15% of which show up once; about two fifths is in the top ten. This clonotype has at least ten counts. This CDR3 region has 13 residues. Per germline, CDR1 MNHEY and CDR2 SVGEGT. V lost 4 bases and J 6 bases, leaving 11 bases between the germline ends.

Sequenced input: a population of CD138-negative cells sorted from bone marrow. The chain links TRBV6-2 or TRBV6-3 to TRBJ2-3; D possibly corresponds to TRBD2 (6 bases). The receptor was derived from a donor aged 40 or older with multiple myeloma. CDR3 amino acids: CASSFLASDTQYF. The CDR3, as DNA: TGTGCCAGCAGTTTTCTAGCGTCGGATACGCAGTATTTT.